These 27 T cell receptor beta chains were sequenced from one sample in a study of beta chain features in type 1 diabetes. cDNA synthesis used the whole RNA isolate, giving expressed TCRB sequences. Method: immunoSEQ multiplex PCR; TCRdb's copy keeps in-frame clones and lacks some. The data hold about 270,000 clones, with 13% to 15% observed a single time. The specimen was naive CD4+ T cells from blood. All receptors derive from a woman aged 40 to 50 in good health.

The chain has TRBV4-1 and TRBJ1-2; 7 nucleotides agree with TRBD1. Unmatched junction bases numbered 8, after V lost 4 bases and J lost 0 bases. In germline, CDR1 is MGHRA, CDR2 YSYEKL. This CDR3 comprises 16 residues. DNA for the CDR3: TGCGCCAGCAGCCCAGGGGGAGGCAGGACTAACTATGGCTACACCTTC. Its protein is CASSPGGGRTNYGYTF.

The chain carries TRBV18 and TRBJ1-5; D is possibly TRBD1 (5 bases). Deletions cut 3 bases from V and 0 bases from J, with 12 bases between. Germline lookup yields CDR1 KGHSH and CDR2 LQKENI. There are 16 residues in the CDR3. The CDR3: CASSPRDSLSNQPQHF. CDR3 in DNA: TGTGCCAGCTCACCGCGGGACTCCCTTAGCAATCAGCCCCAGCATTTT.

This clone has a handful of counts. The chain recombines TRBV5-1 with TRBJ1-6; D call uncertain. Looked up from germline, CDR1 is SGHRS and CDR2 is YFSETQ. V lost 4 bases and J 10 bases, leaving 15 bases between the germline ends. The CDR3 covers 14 residues. CDR3 nucleotide sequence: TGCGCCAGCAGCCAATGGGCCGCGGGATCACCCCTCCACTTT. It encodes CASSQWAAGSPLHF.

The chain combines TRBV27 with TRBJ2-7; D perhaps matches TRBD1 (6 bases). This CDR3 contains 12 residues. CDR1 MNHEY and CDR2 SMNVEV come from the germline V gene (reference sequence). V was shortened by 8 bases and J by 3 bases, with 11 bases between the two germline ends. DNA for the CDR3: TGTGCCAGCTGGTACAGGGTCTACGAGCAGTACTTC. Its protein is CASWYRVYEQYF.

The chain uses TRBV29-1 and TRBJ2-7; tentatively, D is TRBD1 (6 bases). The CDR3 sequence is 20 residues long. Trimming removed 4 bases from V and 3 bases from J, with 34 bases in between. Germline assignment: CDR1 SQVTM and CDR2 ANQGSEA. The CDR3, as DNA: TGCAGCGTTGTCCAGGACAGCAGGGGAACCGGGAAGGTTCCACTCTACGAGCAGTACTTC. It specifies CSVVQDSRGTGKVPLYEQYF.

This chain links TRBV6-5 with TRBJ2-1, with D possibly matching TRBD2 (5 bases). Looked up from germline, CDR1 is MNHEY and CDR2 is SVGAGI. This CDR3 has 13 amino acids. Deletions cut 6 bases from V and 10 bases from J, with 16 bases between. CDR3 in DNA: TGTGCCAGCAGCCCCCCGGGGTTTGGGGAGCAGTTCTTC. Translating it yields CASSPPGFGEQFF.

The genes are TRBV5-1 and TRBJ2-7; 7 bases agree with TRBD2. The CDR3 is made up of 16 amino acids. Germline V gene sequence: CDR1 SGHRS, CDR2 YFSETQ. V gave up 4 bases and J gave up 5 bases; unmatched junction bases: 15. CDR3 bases: TGCGCCAGCAGCCGTGGTGGGCCCACCCGGGGGGACGAGCAGTACTTC. Its protein is CASSRGGPTRGDEQYF.

This clone occurred a few times. The chain links TRBV4-1 to TRBJ2-3; 10 bases fit TRBD1. V was pared by 3 bases and J by 3 bases, with 6 bases of the junction left unmatched. This CDR3 region has 16 residues. In germline, CDR1 is MGHRA, CDR2 YSYEKL. The CDR3 DNA sequence: TGCGCCAGCAGCCAGGCCGGGACAGGGGTAACAGATACGCAGTATTTT. This gives the protein CASSQAGTGVTDTQYF.

This clone was observed a handful of times. This chain uses TRBV18 with TRBJ1-1; D unclear. This CDR3 spans 11 amino acids. The V gene's germline CDR1 is KGHSH and CDR2 LQKENI. Between the trimmed V and J ends, which lost 5 bases and 10 bases, there was a span of 11 bases. CDR3 nucleotides: TGTGCCAGCTCAAGCTACGAAAGAGCTTTCTTT. Its protein product is CASSSYERAFF.

The J gene is TRBJ2-1, the V gene TRBV5-4; 8 nucleotides match TRBD1. The CDR3 has 13 residues. With V trimmed by 4 bases and J by 5 bases, 2 bases remained unmatched. Germline V lookup: CDR1 SGHNT, CDR2 YYREEE (reference sequence). For the CDR3, the DNA is TGTGCCAGCAGCGAGGGACAGGACAATGAGCAGTTCTTC. Translated: CASSEGQDNEQFF.

Only a few counts were recorded for this clone. The rearrangement links TRBV5-4 to TRBJ2-3, with 8 bases matching TRBD2. CDR3 length equals 15 residues. CDR1 and CDR2 from the germline V gene are SGHNT and YYREEE (reference sequence). This chain's CDR3 is CASFGGSGETDTQYF. The CDR3 nucleotides are TGTGCAAGCTTCGGGGGTAGCGGGGAAACAGATACGCAGTATTTT.

The chain links TRBV7-2 to TRBJ1-2, with D tentatively TRBD1 (6 bases). The germline V gene has CDR1 SGHTA and CDR2 FQGNSA. Trimming took 0 bases from V and 4 from J, leaving 15 bases between them. The CDR3 covers 16 residues. In DNA, the CDR3 is TGTGCCAGCAGCTTAGCCCCCACAGGGTTGGTCTATGGCTACACCTTC. It specifies CASSLAPTGLVYGYTF.

The sample holds a few counts of this clone. The V gene is TRBV6-5, the J gene TRBJ2-3; D is undetermined. The CDR3 runs to 13 residues. The germline CDR1 and CDR2 sequences are MNHEY and SVGAGI. Deletions cut 2 bases from V and 1 base from J, with 4 bases between. CDR3 amino acids: CASSYRGTDTQYF. The DNA of the CDR3 is TGTGCCAGCAGTTACCGGGGCACAGATACGCAGTATTTT.

The sample holds a few counts of this clone. The gene calls are TRBV29-1 and TRBJ2-1; TRBD2 matches at 10 bases. Per the germline V gene, CDR1 is SQVTM and CDR2 is ANQGSEA. The CDR3 extends over 11 amino acids. The ends lost 7 bases at V and 14 bases at J; junction bases unmatched: 8. The CDR3 loop reads CSAGKGTSEFF. CDR3 nucleotides: TGCAGCGCTGGGAAAGGGACTAGCGAGTTCTTC.

This clone was picked up a small number of times. The rearrangement links TRBV7-2 to TRBJ2-7, with 7 bases identical to TRBD2. The junction had 9 bases not matched to a gene; V was cut back by 1 base and J by 0 bases. The germline gives CDR1 SGHTA, CDR2 FQGNSA. The CDR3 is made up of 17 amino acids. This CDR3 is CASSLGKTSPYSYEQYF. CDR3 sequence (DNA): TGTGCCAGCAGCTTAGGAAAGACTAGCCCCTACTCCTACGAGCAGTACTTC.

This clone was seen a handful of times. V usage is TRBV5-1 and J usage is TRBJ2-5; a weak D match, TRBD1 (5 bases). V was trimmed by 0 bases and J by 4 bases, leaving 22 bases between them. Germline lookup yields CDR1 SGHRS and CDR2 YFSETQ. The CDR3 is 18 amino acids. DNA for the CDR3: TGCGCCAGCAGCTTGGCTGGAATAGGGGCCGGCACCAGAGAGACCCAGTACTTC. Amino acid sequence: CASSLAGIGAGTRETQYF.

This clone was observed a handful of times. The chain has TRBV4-1 and TRBJ1-6; TRBD1 matches 8 bases. The V segment lost 4 bases and the J segment 9 bases; nucleotides outside the gene matches: 8. This CDR3 comprises 15 residues. Germline loops: CDR1 MGHRA, CDR2 YSYEKL. Here the CDR3 reads CASSLKTGDGSPLHF. CDR3 in DNA: TGCGCCAGCAGCCTGAAGACAGGGGATGGTTCACCCCTCCACTTT.

Worth noting for this clone: The sample has other DNA sequences that encode this CDR3 too. The J gene is TRBJ2-7, the V gene TRBV19, with 7 bases that match TRBD1. The CDR3 runs 13 residues. Per germline, CDR1 LNHDA and CDR2 SQIVND (reference sequence). Losses at the gene ends were 5 bases for V and 3 bases for J; bases not matched to a gene: 4. The CDR3: CASSADRDYEQYF. CDR3 in DNA: TGTGCCAGTAGTGCAGACAGGGACTACGAGCAGTACTTC.

This clone has more than one count but fewer than ten. The chain uses TRBV12-5 and TRBJ2-1; D call uncertain. The ends were cut back, 3 bases at V and 4 bases at J, with 10 bases in the middle. CDR3 length: 14 residues. Germline V gene data show CDR1 as LGHNT and CDR2 as FRNRAP. The CDR3: CASGLPNGYNEQFF. In nucleotides, the CDR3 is TGTGCTAGTGGTTTACCCAACGGGTACAATGAGCAGTTCTTC.

This clone has just a few counts. Within the sample, other DNA sequences also encode this same CDR3. The V and J genes are TRBV2 and TRBJ2-2; a weak D match, TRBD1 (5 bases). Trimming took 2 bases from V and 6 from J, leaving 7 bases between them. Germline assignment: CDR1 SNHLY and CDR2 FYNNEI. The CDR3 spans 13 residues. DNA for the CDR3: TGTGCCAGCAGTGAACAGGGTGCCGGGGAGCTGTTTTTT. Protein sequence: CASSEQGAGELFF. The full variable domain, its missing parts supplied by reference TRBV2 and TRBJ2-2, is EPEVTQTPSHQVTQMGQEVILRCVPISNHLYFYWYRQILGQKVEFLVSFYNNEISEKSEIFDDQFSVERPDGSNFTLKIRSTKLEDSAMYFCASSEQGAGELFFGEGSRLTVL.

This clone was counted between two and nine times. J is TRBJ2-2 and V is TRBV4-3, with D unclear. Germline V gene data show CDR1 as LGHNA and CDR2 as YSLEER. V gave up 1 base and J gave up 8 bases, with 5 bases separating them. The CDR3 is 12 residues long. The CDR3, as DNA: TGCGCCAGCAGCCAAGTTCGGGGGGAGCTGTTTTTT. Translated, it gives CASSQVRGELFF.

The V gene is TRBV7-8, the J gene TRBJ1-5, with D possibly being TRBD1 (6 bases). Trimming cost V 5 bases and J 3 bases, with 17 bases left between them. CDR1 SGHVS and CDR2 FQNEAQ come from the germline V gene. The CDR3 length is 16 residues. The CDR3: CASSMTRGVFNQPQHF. In nucleotides, the CDR3 is TGTGCCAGCAGCATGACCAGGGGAGTATTCAATCAGCCCCAGCATTTT.

This clone has only a few counts. Different DNA sequences within this sample yield the same CDR3. V is TRBV11-2 and J is TRBJ2-5, with D unclear. CDR3 length: 13 residues. Germline V gene sequence: CDR1 SGHAT, CDR2 FQNNGV. Deletions cut 1 base from V and 5 bases from J, with 8 bases between. In nucleotides, the CDR3 is TGTGCCAGCAGCTTAGGCGGCCAGGAGACCCAGTACTTC. This gives the protein CASSLGGQETQYF. Full variable domain (remainder filled in from reference TRBV11-2 and TRBJ2-5): EAGVAQSPRYKIIEKRQSVAFWCNPISGHATLYWYQQILGQGPKLLIQFQNNGVVDDSQLPKDRFSAERLKGVDSTLKIQPAKLEDSAVYLCASSLGGQETQYFGPGTRLLVL.

This clone has more than one count but fewer than ten. The V gene is TRBV5-1, the J gene TRBJ2-1; no reliable D call. Germline CDR1 SGHRS, CDR2 YFSETQ. With 4 bases removed from V and 4 bases from J, the gap between germline ends came to 12 bases. This CDR3 is built from 14 residues. In DNA, the CDR3 is TGCGCCAGCAGCGCGGTGACTTCGTACAATGAGCAGTTCTTC. Translation: CASSAVTSYNEQFF. The full variable domain, with the rest looked up from reference TRBV5-1 and TRBJ2-1, is KAGVTQTPRYLIKTRGQQVTLSCSPISGHRSVSWYQQTPGQGLQFLFEYFSETQRNKGNFPGRFSGRQFSNSRSEMNVSTLELGDSALYLCASSAVTSYNEQFFGPGTRLTVL.

The chain recombines TRBV19 with TRBJ1-5; possibly TRBD1 for D (5 bases). The V end was cut by 8 bases, the J end by 7 bases, with 15 bases between. The CDR3 totals 13 residues. Germline CDR1 is LNHDA and CDR2 is SQIVND (reference sequence). CDR3 bases: TGTGCCAGTGAAAAAGGGGCTTACCAGCCCCAGCATTTT. Amino acid sequence: CASEKGAYQPQHF.

In the case of this clone: This sample also contains other DNA sequences that code for the same CDR3. The chain uses TRBV5-1 and TRBJ2-5; 10 bases line up with TRBD1. J was trimmed by 5 bases and V by 0 bases; bases with no gene match: 4. CDR1 is SGHRS and CDR2 is YFSETQ in the germline V gene. CDR3 length: 15 residues. The CDR3 DNA follows: TGCGCCAGCAGCTTGGGACAGGGGGCTGGTGAGACCCAGTACTTC. It codes for CASSLGQGAGETQYF.

This clone was detected a few times. The chain couples TRBV9 to TRBJ2-3, with TRBD2 identical over 10 bases. The length of the CDR3 is 16 residues. J gave up 4 bases and V 0 bases, and 5 bases lay outside the gene matches. CDR1 and CDR2 (germline): SGDLS, YYNGEE. This CDR3 is CASSVAPGLAADTQYF. For the CDR3, the DNA is TGTGCCAGCAGCGTAGCTCCAGGACTAGCGGCAGATACGCAGTATTTT.